Listed below are T cell receptor beta chains from one sample, sequenced in a study of PD-1 blockade in classical Hodgkin lymphoma. The assay was immunoSEQ multiplex PCR, and TCRdb's table has in-frame clones only and misses some. This sample has 100,000 to 120,000 clones, with roughly nine tenths found just once. This sample comprised peripheral blood mononuclear cells (PBMCs), obtained before the fourth cycle of nivolumab. These receptors originate from a human donor with classical Hodgkin lymphoma. CDR3s include the opening cysteine and the closing phenylalanine or tryptophan. Fields, in order: clone size, CDR3 length, D gene, J gene, V gene, CDR3 protein, CDR3 DNA. D genes are given only for firm matches. Not all rows give a size; the values are once, few, many and, for expanded clones, a class.

NA 13 NA TRBJ2-7 TRBV10-3 CAITSQGTYEQYF TGTGCCATCACTTCTCAGGGAACCTACGAGCAGTACTTC
once 17 TRBD1 TRBJ2-7 TRBV7-6 CASSLVWHRDRPYEQYF TGTGCCAGCAGCTTAGTTTGGCACCGGGACAGACCCTACGAGCAGTACTTC
NA 14 TRBD1 TRBJ1-1 TRBV7-2 CASSPRQGNTEAFF TGTGCCAGCAGCCCTCGACAGGGAAACACTGAAGCTTTCTTT
NA 14 TRBD2 TRBJ2-3 TRBV30 CAWRRPGGRDTQYF TGTGCCTGGAGAAGACCGGGAGGTCGAGATACGCAGTATTTT
NA 16 TRBD2 TRBJ2-1 TRBV4-3 CASSQELAGVWAEQFF TGCGCCAGCAGCCAAGAACTAGCGGGAGTATGGGCTGAGCAGTTCTTC
NA 13 TRBD1 TRBJ1-1 TRBV6-5 CASSWTGNTEAFF TGTGCCAGCAGCTGGACAGGGAACACTGAAGCTTTCTTT
NA 20 TRBD2 TRBJ2-7 TRBV27 CASSLGHLRLAGVSRHEQYF TGTGCCAGCAGTTTAGGCCACCTAAGACTAGCGGGAGTATCGCGTCACGAGCAGTACTTC
NA 15 NA TRBJ1-4 TRBV18 CASSPRTPEGEKLFF TGTGCCAGCTCACCAAGGACCCCGGAGGGTGAAAAACTGTTTTTT
NA 14 NA TRBJ2-5 TRBV6-1 CASSGGRAQETQYF TGTGCCAGCAGTGGGGGTAGGGCCCAAGAGACCCAGTACTTC
NA 12 NA TRBJ2-3 TRBV6-5 CASTTSEDTQYF TGTGCCAGCACTACGTCTGAAGATACGCAGTATTTT
NA 16 NA TRBJ2-7 TRBV2 CASRVTGLVPLYEQYF TGTGCCAGCAGGGTGACAGGTTTGGTGCCCCTCTACGAGCAGTACTTC
once 12 NA TRBJ1-2 TRBV28 CASREGNYGYTF TGTGCCAGCCGAGAGGGGAACTATGGCTACACCTTC
few 17 NA TRBJ1-5 TRBV1 CTSSQVRGGWGNQPQHF TGCACCAGCAGCCAAGTGCGAGGGGGCTGGGGCAATCAGCCCCAGCATTTT
NA 16 TRBD2 TRBJ2-1 TRBV7-9 CASSFHLSGRGNEQFF TGTGCCAGCAGCTTTCACCTTAGCGGGAGGGGTAATGAGCAGTTCTTC
NA 14 NA TRBJ1-3 TRBV7-2 CASSRGVSGNTIYF TGTGCCAGCAGCCGTGGGGTCTCTGGAAACACCATATATTTT
NA 15 NA TRBJ1-2 TRBV6-5 CASSPEATANYGYTF TGTGCCAGCAGTCCGGAAGCAACAGCTAACTATGGCTACACCTTC
once 12 NA TRBJ1-5 TRBV2 CASSASRQPQHF TGTGCCAGCAGCGCATCGAGGCAGCCCCAGCATTTT
NA 11 NA TRBJ2-7 TRBV6-1 CASRDSPPEYF TGTGCCAGCAGGGACAGCCCTCCGGAGTACTTC
NA 15 NA TRBJ1-5 TRBV9 CASSGGAGQNQPQHF TGTGCCAGCAGCGGGGGGGCAGGACAGAATCAGCCCCAGCATTTT
NA 14 NA TRBJ2-2 TRBV28 CASGGQTSTGELFF TGTGCCAGCGGAGGACAGACGTCCACCGGGGAGCTGTTTTTT
NA 17 TRBD1 TRBJ1-5 TRBV19 CASSIAQQGLNRQPQHF TGTGCCAGTAGTATAGCTCAACAGGGGCTGAACAGGCAGCCCCAGCATTTT
NA 15 NA TRBJ1-2 TRBV7-9 CASSFMPWRGHGYTF TGTGCCAGCAGCTTCATGCCATGGCGGGGGCATGGCTACACCTTC
NA 14 NA TRBJ2-7 TRBV30 CAWSVGGIGPEQYF TGTGCCTGGAGTGTTGGGGGGATTGGACCCGAGCAGTACTTC
NA 14 TRBD1 TRBJ1-2 TRBV6-5 CASRPGQGGYGYTF TGTGCCAGCAGACCCGGACAGGGAGGGTATGGCTACACCTTC
NA 15 NA TRBJ1-2 TRBV19 CASSIDLGGAYGYTF TGTGCCAGTAGTATAGATCTCGGCGGAGCCTATGGCTACACCTTC
NA 17 NA TRBJ2-1 TRBV7-8 CASRSSLEASSYNEQFF TGTGCCAGCAGATCTTCCCTTGAGGCTAGCTCCTACAATGAGCAGTTCTTC
NA 11 NA TRBJ2-7 TRBV13 CASSPAYEQYF TGTGCCAGCAGCCCCGCCTACGAGCAGTACTTC
NA 16 TRBD1 TRBJ2-7 TRBV27 CASSELHTTGNYEQYF TGTGCCAGCAGTGAACTACACACGACAGGGAACTACGAGCAGTACTTC
NA 16 NA TRBJ2-5 TRBV7-6 CASSRWDTLREETQYF TGTGCCAGCAGTCGGTGGGACACCCTAAGGGAGGAGACCCAGTACTTC
once 14 TRBD2 TRBJ2-1 TRBV11-3 CASSESGRNNEQFF TGTGCCAGCAGCGAGAGCGGGAGGAACAATGAGCAGTTCTTC
NA 17 NA TRBJ2-7 TRBV5-4 CASSPGAGGYSSYEQYF TGTGCCAGCAGCCCGGGGGCAGGGGGATATAGCTCCTACGAGCAGTACTTC
once 12 NA TRBJ2-1 TRBV13 CASSWPSHEQFF TGTGCCAGCAGCTGGCCGTCTCATGAGCAGTTCTTC
NA 18 NA TRBJ2-4 TRBV2 CASSESPALPSGKNIQYF TGTGCCAGCAGTGAATCTCCCGCGCTTCCATCTGGCAAAAACATTCAGTACTTC
NA 17 NA TRBJ2-3 TRBV25-1 CASSLGSGGPSSDTQYF TGTGCCAGCAGCCTTGGAAGTGGTGGTCCGTCCTCAGATACGCAGTATTTT
few 15 TRBD1 TRBJ1-4 TRBV7-9 CASSSRQGINEKLFF TGTGCCAGCAGCTCCAGACAGGGGATTAATGAAAAACTGTTTTTT
NA 15 TRBD2 TRBJ2-1 TRBV30 CAWSSGLEGDNEQFF TGTGCCTGGAGCTCGGGACTAGAAGGGGACAATGAGCAGTTCTTC
NA 15 NA TRBJ2-4 TRBV11-1 CASSVGTDLRNIQYF TGTGCCAGCAGCGTCGGGACCGACCTCAGAAACATTCAGTACTTC
NA 16 TRBD2 TRBJ2-1 TRBV5-4 CASSLGAGGDYNEQFF TGTGCCAGCAGCTTGGGAGCGGGAGGAGACTACAATGAGCAGTTCTTC
few 14 TRBD2 TRBJ2-5 TRBV30 CAWSRASGQETQYF TGTGCCTGGAGTCGGGCTAGCGGACAAGAGACCCAGTACTTC
NA 18 TRBD1 TRBJ1-2 TRBV11-2 CASSLGDRGSSAAYGYTF TGTGCCAGCAGCTTAGGAGACAGGGGGAGTTCGGCTGCCTATGGCTACACCTTC
NA 13 TRBD1 TRBJ1-2 TRBV19 CASSPRTGDGYTF TGTGCCAGTAGTCCCCGGACAGGGGATGGCTACACCTTC
NA 14 NA TRBJ2-3 TRBV7-2 CASSPSWSTDTQYF TGTGCCAGCAGCCCGTCGTGGAGCACAGATACGCAGTATTTT
NA 15 TRBD2 TRBJ2-1 TRBV5-5 CASSPRVAGANEQFF TGTGCCAGCAGCCCCCGGGTAGCGGGAGCCAATGAGCAGTTCTTC
NA 14 NA TRBJ2-1 TRBV7-2 CASSLEASVLGQFF TGTGCCAGCAGCTTGGAAGCTAGCGTCTTGGGACAGTTCTTC
NA 16 TRBD1 TRBJ1-1 TRBV7-6 CASSTVGDRGNTEAFF TGTGCCAGCAGCACGGTGGGGGACAGAGGAAACACTGAAGCTTTCTTT
NA 15 NA TRBJ1-5 TRBV19 CASSISWSLGQPQHF TGTGCCAGTAGTATCTCTTGGTCCCTGGGACAGCCCCAGCATTTT
NA 16 NA TRBJ2-1 TRBV6-5 CASSYPARGVGNEQFF TGTGCCAGCAGTTACCCCGCCAGGGGGGTAGGGAATGAGCAGTTCTTC
NA 13 TRBD1 TRBJ2-7 TRBV29-1 CSVGDSPLVEQYF TGCAGCGTTGGGGACAGCCCCTTGGTGGAGCAGTACTTC
NA 15 NA TRBJ2-2 TRBV7-2 CASSLGRARHGELFF TGTGCCAGCAGCTTAGGCCGGGCTCGTCACGGGGAGCTGTTTTTT
NA 13 TRBD1 TRBJ1-6 TRBV30 CAWSHLTGDPLHF TGTGCCTGGAGCCATCTAACAGGGGACCCCCTCCACTTT